The rows below give T cell receptor beta chains drawn from one sample of a study of blood T cell repertoires in COVID-19. Repertoires were generated with immunoSEQ multiplex PCR, while TCRdb's copy carries only in-frame clones and drops some. The table records under 200,000 clones, approximately 80% of them present only once. The sample comprised PBMCs or T cells enriched from blood (not recorded which). These receptors originate from a woman in her sixties with acute COVID-19. Both conserved end residues are part of each CDR3. Each record gives: CDR3 DNA, CDR3 protein, J gene, V gene, D gene, clone size. A D gene is named only where the DNA matches it firmly. The size entry is marked missing in some rows and otherwise reads once, few, many or a size class.

CDR3 DNA: TGTGCCAGCAGTTTATCGGGAGAGGGGTACGAGCAGTACTTC
CDR3 protein: CASSLSGEGYEQYF
J gene: TRBJ2-7
V gene: TRBV6-5
D gene: NA
clone size: NA

CDR3 DNA: TGTGCCAGCAGCTTGGCAGGGGCCGCCGGGCAGTACTTC
CDR3 protein: CASSLAGAAGQYF
J gene: TRBJ2-7
V gene: TRBV5-5
D gene: NA
clone size: NA

CDR3 DNA: TGCGCCAGCAGCCAAGAAGAAACGGTTAATCAGCCCCAGCATTTT
CDR3 protein: CASSQEETVNQPQHF
J gene: TRBJ1-5
V gene: TRBV4-1
D gene: NA
clone size: NA

CDR3 DNA: TGTGCCATCAGTGGGGACACAGGGCGTGGAGGCTACACCTTC
CDR3 protein: CAISGDTGRGGYTF
J gene: TRBJ1-2
V gene: TRBV10-3
D gene: NA
clone size: once

CDR3 DNA: TGTGCCAGCAGGGACTCCTCCTACGAGCAGTACTTC
CDR3 protein: CASRDSSYEQYF
J gene: TRBJ2-7
V gene: TRBV6-5
D gene: NA
clone size: NA

CDR3 DNA: TGTGCCAGTAGTGCGCGGGACAGGGGGTTATATGGGGCCAACGTCCTGACTTTC
CDR3 protein: CASSARDRGLYGANVLTF
J gene: TRBJ2-6
V gene: TRBV19
D gene: TRBD1
clone size: NA

CDR3 DNA: TGTGCCAGCAGTCAAGCCGGGGGGTCCAAAAACATTCAGTACTTC
CDR3 protein: CASSQAGGSKNIQYF
J gene: TRBJ2-4
V gene: TRBV7-2
D gene: TRBD2
clone size: NA

CDR3 DNA: TGTGCCAGCAGCCTCACAGGGGGCGATAAAGCTTTCTTT
CDR3 protein: CASSLTGGDKAFF
J gene: TRBJ1-1
V gene: TRBV3-1/TRBV3-2
D gene: TRBD1
clone size: NA

CDR3 DNA: TGCGCCAGCAGCCAGGTTGGGACAGGGGATAATGAAAAACTGTTTTTT
CDR3 protein: CASSQVGTGDNEKLFF
J gene: TRBJ1-4
V gene: TRBV4-3
D gene: TRBD1
clone size: few

CDR3 DNA: TGTGCTAGTGGTTTGGGACACGGGACTAGCGGGCAGTTCTTC
CDR3 protein: CASGLGHGTSGQFF
J gene: TRBJ2-1
V gene: TRBV12-5
D gene: TRBD2
clone size: NA

CDR3 DNA: TGCGCCAGCAGTTCTTCCGGGACAGGGGGTTTAGGCTACACCTTC
CDR3 protein: CASSSSGTGGLGYTF
J gene: TRBJ1-2
V gene: TRBV5-1
D gene: TRBD1
clone size: NA

CDR3 DNA: TGTGCCAGCAAAAATAGGCGGGAGAGGGGAGAGACCCAGTACTTC
CDR3 protein: CASKNRRERGETQYF
J gene: TRBJ2-5
V gene: TRBV11-2
D gene: TRBD2
clone size: once

CDR3 DNA: TGTGCCAGCAGTTCAGGCAATCAGCCCCAGCATTTT
CDR3 protein: CASSSGNQPQHF
J gene: TRBJ1-5
V gene: TRBV28
D gene: NA
clone size: NA

CDR3 DNA: TGTGCCAGCAGCCAAAAACGGCCGGGACAGGGTATCAATGAGCAGTTCTTC
CDR3 protein: CASSQKRPGQGINEQFF
J gene: TRBJ2-1
V gene: TRBV3-1/TRBV3-2
D gene: TRBD1
clone size: NA

CDR3 DNA: TGTGCCAGCAGCGGGACAGGGTTGAACACTGAAGCTTTCTTT
CDR3 protein: CASSGTGLNTEAFF
J gene: TRBJ1-1
V gene: TRBV7-2
D gene: TRBD1
clone size: NA

CDR3 DNA: TGTGCCAGTACCCCCGGGGACAGGGGGAACAATCAGCCCCAGCATTTT
CDR3 protein: CASTPGDRGNNQPQHF
J gene: TRBJ1-5
V gene: TRBV19
D gene: TRBD1
clone size: NA

CDR3 DNA: TGTGCCAGCAGACTCTGGGGGGGGAATACCTACGAGCAGTACTTC
CDR3 protein: CASRLWGGNTYEQYF
J gene: TRBJ2-7
V gene: TRBV5-4
D gene: TRBD2
clone size: NA

CDR3 DNA: TGTGCCAGCAGCGTTGCGGGGGAGAACACCGGGGAGCTGTTTTTT
CDR3 protein: CASSVAGENTGELFF
J gene: TRBJ2-2
V gene: TRBV9
D gene: TRBD2
clone size: NA

CDR3 DNA: TGTGCCAGCTCATCATCGACAGGCCATGGAAACACCATATATTTT
CDR3 protein: CASSSSTGHGNTIYF
J gene: TRBJ1-3
V gene: TRBV18
D gene: NA
clone size: NA

CDR3 DNA: TGTGCCAGCAGCGTAGCCGGATACGAGCGGGGGGGCCAAGAGACCCAGTACTTC
CDR3 protein: CASSVAGYERGGQETQYF
J gene: TRBJ2-5
V gene: TRBV9
D gene: TRBD2
clone size: NA

CDR3 DNA: TGTGCCAGCGGGACCGAGGACAGGGTGGGATCACCCCTCCACTTT
CDR3 protein: CASGTEDRVGSPLHF
J gene: TRBJ1-6
V gene: TRBV27
D gene: TRBD1
clone size: NA

CDR3 DNA: TGTGCCAGCAGCGTAGCTACGGTGAGCTCCTATAATTCACCCCTCCACTTT
CDR3 protein: CASSVATVSSYNSPLHF
J gene: TRBJ1-6
V gene: TRBV9
D gene: NA
clone size: few

CDR3 DNA: TGCGCCAGCGCCGAGGGACTACCTTACAATGAGCAGTTCTTC
CDR3 protein: CASAEGLPYNEQFF
J gene: TRBJ2-1
V gene: TRBV5-1
D gene: TRBD2
clone size: NA

CDR3 DNA: TGTGCCAGCTCACCAGGGGCAGGGAGGGACGAGCAGTACTTC
CDR3 protein: CASSPGAGRDEQYF
J gene: TRBJ2-7
V gene: TRBV18
D gene: TRBD2
clone size: once

CDR3 DNA: TGTGCCAGCAGCCCTACTACAGGGCCCGGCACTGAAGCTTTCTTT
CDR3 protein: CASSPTTGPGTEAFF
J gene: TRBJ1-1
V gene: TRBV9
D gene: NA
clone size: NA

CDR3 DNA: TGTGCCAGCAGCGAAAGCGGATATGGCTACACCTTC
CDR3 protein: CASSESGYGYTF
J gene: TRBJ1-2
V gene: TRBV7-9
D gene: NA
clone size: NA

CDR3 DNA: TGTGCCAGCAGCCAAACGGGGACTGGAAACACCATATATTTT
CDR3 protein: CASSQTGTGNTIYF
J gene: TRBJ1-3
V gene: TRBV3-1/TRBV3-2
D gene: NA
clone size: NA

CDR3 DNA: TGCGCCAGCAGCCAAATGCAGGGCGCCTATAATTCACCCCTCCACTTT
CDR3 protein: CASSQMQGAYNSPLHF
J gene: TRBJ1-6
V gene: TRBV4-3
D gene: NA
clone size: NA

CDR3 DNA: TGTGCCAGCAGCTTTGCAGGGGGGATAGGCTACACCTTC
CDR3 protein: CASSFAGGIGYTF
J gene: TRBJ1-2
V gene: TRBV11-2
D gene: TRBD1
clone size: NA

CDR3 DNA: TGTGCCAGCAGTCCCAGCTCCAGGGGGGATCAGCCCCAGCATTTT
CDR3 protein: CASSPSSRGDQPQHF
J gene: TRBJ1-5
V gene: TRBV28
D gene: TRBD1
clone size: once

CDR3 DNA: TGTGCCAGCAGGGAAGGAGGACCCTACGAGCAGTACTTC
CDR3 protein: CASREGGPYEQYF
J gene: TRBJ2-7
V gene: TRBV6-4
D gene: NA
clone size: NA

CDR3 DNA: TGTGCCAGCAGCCAAGACGGGACTAGCGGAGGGACTTTATCCTACGAGCAGTACTTC
CDR3 protein: CASSQDGTSGGTLSYEQYF
J gene: TRBJ2-7
V gene: TRBV3-1/TRBV3-2
D gene: TRBD2
clone size: NA

CDR3 DNA: TGTGCAAGTCGCTTAGCGGGGGGATGGAAGAATACAGATACGCAGTATTTT
CDR3 protein: CASRLAGGWKNTDTQYF
J gene: TRBJ2-3
V gene: TRBV12-2
D gene: NA
clone size: NA

CDR3 DNA: TGTGCCAGCAGCACCCTGACTAGCGGCACAGATACGCAGTATTTT
CDR3 protein: CASSTLTSGTDTQYF
J gene: TRBJ2-3
V gene: TRBV11-2
D gene: TRBD2
clone size: few

CDR3 DNA: TGCGCCAGCAGCACGGCCACGGAGGGAAACACCATATATTTT
CDR3 protein: CASSTATEGNTIYF
J gene: TRBJ1-3
V gene: TRBV5-1
D gene: NA
clone size: NA

CDR3 DNA: TGTGCCAGCAGCCAAGATAGTGTTAGCAGCCCCTACGAGCAGTACTTC
CDR3 protein: CASSQDSVSSPYEQYF
J gene: TRBJ2-7
V gene: TRBV4-2
D gene: NA
clone size: NA

CDR3 DNA: TGTGCCAGCAGCTTAGACGGGACAGGGGGGCGGTATGGCTACACCTTC
CDR3 protein: CASSLDGTGGRYGYTF
J gene: TRBJ1-2
V gene: TRBV7-2
D gene: TRBD1
clone size: few

CDR3 DNA: TGCGCCAGCAGCTTGGGGGGGCATGGTGAAAAACTGTTTTTT
CDR3 protein: CASSLGGHGEKLFF
J gene: TRBJ1-4
V gene: TRBV5-1
D gene: NA
clone size: NA

CDR3 DNA: TGTGCCAGCAGTCCCAATCGGGTGCGCTATGGCTACACCTTC
CDR3 protein: CASSPNRVRYGYTF
J gene: TRBJ1-2
V gene: TRBV28
D gene: NA
clone size: many

CDR3 DNA: TGCGCCAGCAGCGGCGGCGGCATCACCGGGGAGCTGTTTTTT
CDR3 protein: CASSGGGITGELFF
J gene: TRBJ2-2
V gene: TRBV5-1
D gene: NA
clone size: NA

CDR3 DNA: TGTGCCAGTAAAACCGTGGCGGCGGGACAGGGTTATGGAGACACTGAAGCTTTCTTT
CDR3 protein: CASKTVAAGQGYGDTEAFF
J gene: TRBJ1-1
V gene: TRBV19
D gene: TRBD1
clone size: NA

CDR3 DNA: TGTGCCTGGAGGTATCTAGCCGCAGATACGCAGTATTTT
CDR3 protein: CAWRYLAADTQYF
J gene: TRBJ2-3
V gene: TRBV30
D gene: NA
clone size: NA

CDR3 DNA: TGTGCCAGCAGTTTTGCAGGGGAATATAATTCACCCCTCCACTTT
CDR3 protein: CASSFAGEYNSPLHF
J gene: TRBJ1-6
V gene: TRBV6-1
D gene: NA
clone size: NA